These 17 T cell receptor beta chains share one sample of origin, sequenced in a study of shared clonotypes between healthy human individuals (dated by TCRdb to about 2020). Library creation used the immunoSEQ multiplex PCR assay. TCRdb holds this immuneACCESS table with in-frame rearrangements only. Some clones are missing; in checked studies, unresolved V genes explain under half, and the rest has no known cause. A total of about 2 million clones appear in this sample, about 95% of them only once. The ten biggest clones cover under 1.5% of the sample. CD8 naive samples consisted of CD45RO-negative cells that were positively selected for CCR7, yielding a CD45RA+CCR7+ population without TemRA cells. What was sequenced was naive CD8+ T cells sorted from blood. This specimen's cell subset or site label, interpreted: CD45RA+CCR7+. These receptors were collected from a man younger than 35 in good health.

The CDR3 protein is CAITVTSGYEQYF. In DNA, the CDR3 is TGTGCCATCACTGTGACTAGCGGCTACGAGCAGTACTTC. The chain links TRBV10-3 to TRBJ2-7; 9 bases align to TRBD2. The V and J ends lost 7 bases and 3 bases, in that order; junction bases with no gene match: 4. The germline CDR1 and CDR2 sequences are ENHRY and SYGVKD. The CDR3 spans 13 residues.

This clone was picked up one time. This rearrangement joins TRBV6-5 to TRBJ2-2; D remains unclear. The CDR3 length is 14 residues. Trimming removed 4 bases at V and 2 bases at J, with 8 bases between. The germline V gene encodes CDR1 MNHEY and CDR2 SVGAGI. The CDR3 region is CASSSPKNTGELFF. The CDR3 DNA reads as TGTGCCAGCAGTTCCCCGAAAAACACCGGGGAGCTGTTTTTT.

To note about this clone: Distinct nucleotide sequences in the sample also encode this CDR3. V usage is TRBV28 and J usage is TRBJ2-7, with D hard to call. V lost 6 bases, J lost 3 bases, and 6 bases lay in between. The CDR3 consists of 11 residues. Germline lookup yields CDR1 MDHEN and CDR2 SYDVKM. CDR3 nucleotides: TGTGCCAGCAGCATACTCTACGAGCAGTACTTC. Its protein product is CASSILYEQYF.

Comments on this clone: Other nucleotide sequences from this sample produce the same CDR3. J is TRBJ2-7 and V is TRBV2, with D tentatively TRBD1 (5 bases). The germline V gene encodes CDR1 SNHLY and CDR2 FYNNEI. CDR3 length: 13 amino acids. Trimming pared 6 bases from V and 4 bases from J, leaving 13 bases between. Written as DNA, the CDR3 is TGTGCCAGCAGCCTGACAGAGGATTACGAGCAGTACTTC. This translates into CASSLTEDYEQYF.

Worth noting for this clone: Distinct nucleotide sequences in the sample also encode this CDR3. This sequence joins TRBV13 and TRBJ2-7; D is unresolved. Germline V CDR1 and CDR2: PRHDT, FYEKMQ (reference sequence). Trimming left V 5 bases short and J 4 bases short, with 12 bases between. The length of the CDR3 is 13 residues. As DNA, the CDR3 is TGTGCCAGCAGCCTCGGAAGGGTATACGAGCAGTACTTC. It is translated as CASSLGRVYEQYF.

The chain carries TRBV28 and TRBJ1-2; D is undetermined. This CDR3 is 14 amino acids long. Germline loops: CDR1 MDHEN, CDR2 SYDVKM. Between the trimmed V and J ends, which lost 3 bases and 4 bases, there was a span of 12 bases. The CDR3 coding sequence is TGTGCCAGCAGTTTCACGCCAGTGAGCTATGGCTACACCTTC. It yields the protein CASSFTPVSYGYTF.

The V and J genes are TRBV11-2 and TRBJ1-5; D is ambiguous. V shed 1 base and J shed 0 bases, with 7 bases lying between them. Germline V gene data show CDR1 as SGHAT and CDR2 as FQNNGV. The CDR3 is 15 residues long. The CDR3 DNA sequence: TGTGCCAGCAGCTTAGGGGATTTTAGCAATCAGCCCCAGCATTTT. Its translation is CASSLGDFSNQPQHF.

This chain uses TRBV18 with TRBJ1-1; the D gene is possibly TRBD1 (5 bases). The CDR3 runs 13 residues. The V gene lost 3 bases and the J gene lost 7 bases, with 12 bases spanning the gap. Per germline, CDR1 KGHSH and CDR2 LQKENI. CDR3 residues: CASSPQGAIEAFF. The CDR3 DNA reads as TGTGCCAGCTCACCCCAGGGAGCTATTGAAGCTTTCTTT.

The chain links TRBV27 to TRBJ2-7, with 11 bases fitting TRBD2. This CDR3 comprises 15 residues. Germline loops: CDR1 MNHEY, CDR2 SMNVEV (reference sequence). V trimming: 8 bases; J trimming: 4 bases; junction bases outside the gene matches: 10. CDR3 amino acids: CASGVAGGPVYEQYF. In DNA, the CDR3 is TGTGCCAGCGGGGTAGCGGGAGGGCCGGTGTACGAGCAGTACTTC.

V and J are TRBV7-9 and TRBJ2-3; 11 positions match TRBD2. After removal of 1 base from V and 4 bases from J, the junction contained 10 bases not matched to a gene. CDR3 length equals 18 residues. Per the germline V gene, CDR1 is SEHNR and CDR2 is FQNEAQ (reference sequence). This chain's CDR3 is CASSLGAVLAGGPDTQYF. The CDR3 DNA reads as TGTGCCAGCAGCTTAGGAGCCGTATTAGCGGGAGGGCCAGATACGCAGTATTTT.

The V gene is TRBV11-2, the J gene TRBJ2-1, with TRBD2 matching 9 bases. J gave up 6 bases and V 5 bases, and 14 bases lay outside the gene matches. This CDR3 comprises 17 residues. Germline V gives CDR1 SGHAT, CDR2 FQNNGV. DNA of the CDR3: TGTGCCAGCAGCCCAGATTTAGCGGGAGCCCAGGGCAATGAGCAGTTCTTC. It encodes CASSPDLAGAQGNEQFF.

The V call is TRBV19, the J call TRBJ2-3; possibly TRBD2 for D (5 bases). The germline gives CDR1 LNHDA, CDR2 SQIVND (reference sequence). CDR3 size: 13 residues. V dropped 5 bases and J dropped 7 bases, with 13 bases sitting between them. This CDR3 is CASSPSRGYTQYF. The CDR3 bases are TGTGCCAGTAGTCCCAGCCGCGGGTATACGCAGTATTTT.

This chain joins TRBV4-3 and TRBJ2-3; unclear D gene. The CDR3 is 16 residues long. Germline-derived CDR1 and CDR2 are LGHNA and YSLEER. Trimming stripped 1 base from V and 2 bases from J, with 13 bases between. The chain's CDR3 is CASSQAMSPFTDTQYF. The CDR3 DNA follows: TGCGCCAGCAGCCAAGCTATGTCCCCCTTCACAGATACGCAGTATTTT.

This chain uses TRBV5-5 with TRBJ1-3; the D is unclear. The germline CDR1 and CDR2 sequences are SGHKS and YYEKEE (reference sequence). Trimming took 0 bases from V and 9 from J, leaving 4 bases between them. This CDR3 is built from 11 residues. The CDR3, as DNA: TGTGCCAGCAGCTTGGGTAGCACCATATATTTT. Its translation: CASSLGSTIYF.

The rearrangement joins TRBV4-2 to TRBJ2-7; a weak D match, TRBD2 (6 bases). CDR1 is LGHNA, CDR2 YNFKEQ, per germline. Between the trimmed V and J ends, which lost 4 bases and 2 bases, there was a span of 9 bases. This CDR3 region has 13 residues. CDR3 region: CASSPRLAYEQYF. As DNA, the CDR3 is TGTGCCAGCAGCCCGAGACTAGCCTACGAGCAGTACTTC.

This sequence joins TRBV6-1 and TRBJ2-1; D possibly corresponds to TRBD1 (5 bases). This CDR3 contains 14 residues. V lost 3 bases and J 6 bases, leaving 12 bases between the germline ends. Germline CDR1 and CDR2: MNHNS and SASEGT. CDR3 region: CASSDQGLFNEQFF. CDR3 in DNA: TGTGCCAGCAGTGACCAGGGTTTATTCAATGAGCAGTTCTTC.

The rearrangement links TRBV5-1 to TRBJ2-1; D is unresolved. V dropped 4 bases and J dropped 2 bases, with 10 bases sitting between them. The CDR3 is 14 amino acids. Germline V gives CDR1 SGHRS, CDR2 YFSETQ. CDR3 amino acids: CASSPFGAYNEQFF. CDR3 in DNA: TGCGCCAGCAGCCCTTTCGGAGCCTACAATGAGCAGTTCTTC.